The TCR beta chain described here comes from a study of regulatory T cells in long-lasting Graves disease. The time point denotes: newly diagnosed GD, antithyroid drugs for less than 3 months. From PBMCs, RNA was extracted and then used to make the TCR library. HTBI primers from iRepertoire and Arm-PCR of CDR3 regions yielded the TCR beta libraries. TCRdb independently ran MiXCR on the multiplex PCR reads; one entry per CDR3 protein. This table has roughly 430,000 distinct CDR3 sequences, less than 20% appearing once. In this sample, this clonotype turned up many times. Germline assignment: CDR1 DFQATT and CDR2 SNEGSKA (reference sequence). The CDR3 has 14 residues. V dropped 3 bases and J dropped 7 bases, with 18 bases sitting between them. The data also belong to a second study, concerning T cells in Graves' hyperthyroidism and ophthalmopathy. That paper states: In patients aged 18 to 65, hyperthyroidism was newly diagnosed, with duration under 2 months.

This receptor was identified in a woman in her 30s with Graves disease. The J gene is TRBJ1-2, the V gene TRBV20-1; tentatively, D is TRBD1 (5 bases). The source was peripheral blood mononuclear cells (PBMCs), collected at new diagnosis, from a patient treated with antithyroid drugs. The CDR3 DNA is TGCAGTGCTAGTCGGGGCCAGGGAAGTTTTGGCTACACCTTC. It codes for CSASRGQGSFGYTF.